Reported below is one TCR beta chain. For each CDR3 protein, TCRdb gives one entry from its re-call of the 5' RACE reads, without DNA. This specimen shows 200,000 to 300,000 distinct CDR3 sequences; the ten leading clones hold about 4%. This CDR3 spans 14 amino acids. Germline-derived CDR1 and CDR2 are KGHDR and SFDVKD. This sample is drawn from a study of T cells expressing NK-cell markers. Across the study: With respect to HCMV, seven of the eight sequenced donors were seropositive, and one was seronegative.

This clonotype was obtained from a woman between 18 and 70 years old in good health. The sequenced sample was blood T cells: a sorted CD56 or NKG2C T cell subset, CD4+ or CD8+ T cells, or bulk PBMC T cells (not recorded which). The chain has TRBV24-1 and TRBJ2-2; TCRdb designates TRBD2, a call that cannot be tested without DNA. The CDR3 spells CATRMGGADGELFF.